This entry lists 28 T cell receptor beta chains sequenced from one sample in a study of cytomegalovirus exposure and HLA in healthy donors. Primers for the PCR totalled 60 Vbeta and 13 Jbeta. Method: immunoSEQ multiplex PCR; TCRdb's copy keeps in-frame clones and lacks some. Of around 200,000 clones listed, over 75% are singletons. Input material: PBMCs. The receptors derive from a woman aged 50 to 65 in good health and CMV-seronegative.

CDR3 DNA: TGTGCCAGCCTTTTTCGGGAGATCTACAATGAGCAGTTCTTC. It is translated as CASLFREIYNEQFF. This chain uses TRBV7-2 with TRBJ2-1; possible D gene TRBD2, 6 bases. V was clipped by 8 bases and J by 3 bases, with 14 bases between them. This CDR3 is 14 amino acids long. Germline-derived CDR1 and CDR2 are SGHTA and FQGNSA.

V and J are TRBV27 and TRBJ1-5, with a tentative D call TRBD1 (6 bases). Germline V gene data show CDR1 as MNHEY and CDR2 as SMNVEV (reference sequence). The CDR3 runs 17 residues. Trimming removed 3 bases from V and 7 bases from J, with 22 bases in between. This CDR3 reads CASSFTKSADRSQPQHF. The CDR3, as DNA: TGTGCCAGCAGTTTCACCAAATCGGCCGACAGGAGCCAGCCCCAGCATTTT.

Here the CDR3 DNA reads TGTGCCAGCAGGACTACAGGGGGTGGACTTGAAGCTTTCTTT. Its translation: CASRTTGGGLEAFF. The chain has TRBV6-1 and TRBJ1-1; 8 nucleotides line up with TRBD1. This CDR3 has 14 amino acids. The V gene's germline CDR1 is MNHNS and CDR2 SASEGT. V shed 6 bases, J shed 7 bases, and the junction held 10 bases outside the gene matches.

In its sample, this clone was seen once. J is TRBJ2-5 and V is TRBV28, with D perhaps TRBD2 (6 bases). Germline V CDR1 and CDR2: MDHEN, SYDVKM. Trimming removed 1 base at V and 5 bases at J, with 20 bases between. This CDR3 comprises 17 residues. The CDR3: CASSLSSSGTSYETQYF. CDR3 nucleotide sequence: TGTGCCAGCAGTTTATCGTCCTCCGGGACTTCGTACGAGACCCAGTACTTC.

The rearrangement links TRBV20-1 to TRBJ2-7; D remains ambiguous. This CDR3 comprises 10 residues. Germline V lookup: CDR1 DFQATT, CDR2 SNEGSKA (reference sequence). V gave up 0 bases and J gave up 5 bases, with 2 bases separating them. CDR3 residues: CSARDNEQYF. The CDR3, as DNA: TGCAGTGCTAGAGACAACGAGCAGTACTTC.

This chain joins TRBV2 and TRBJ2-1, with TRBD1 matching 8 bases. Germline CDR1 and CDR2: SNHLY and FYNNEI. V was clipped by 3 bases and J by 6 bases; unmatched bases: 4. CDR3 length equals 14 residues. CDR3 sequence (DNA): TGTGCCAGCAGTGATCTGACAGGGGTCAATGAGCAGTTCTTC. Translation gives CASSDLTGVNEQFF. Filled out from reference TRBV2 and TRBJ2-1, the complete variable domain reads EPEVTQTPSHQVTQMGQEVILRCVPISNHLYFYWYRQILGQKVEFLVSFYNNEISEKSEIFDDQFSVERPDGSNFTLKIRSTKLEDSAMYFCASSDLTGVNEQFFGPGTRLTVL.

The chain is built from TRBV29-1 and TRBJ2-5, with 7 bases fitting TRBD1. Germline trimming cut 8 bases from V and 6 bases from J; bases unmatched to any gene: 12. This CDR3 region has 13 residues. CDR1 and CDR2 from the germline V gene are SQVTM and ANQGSEA. The CDR3 is CSFSDRSLQTQYF. In DNA, the CDR3 is TGCAGCTTCTCGGACAGGTCTTTGCAGACCCAGTACTTC.

The rearrangement links TRBV28 to TRBJ2-1, with D possibly being TRBD2 (6 bases). The CDR3 consists of 18 residues. The germline gives CDR1 MDHEN, CDR2 SYDVKM. V gave up 5 bases and J gave up 0 bases, with 20 bases separating them. The CDR3 here is CASSGGDLTFSSYNEQFF. CDR3 in DNA: TGTGCCAGCAGTGGCGGGGACCTAACTTTTAGCTCCTACAATGAGCAGTTCTTC.

The chain is built from TRBV2 and TRBJ1-2, with a weak D call TRBD1 (6 bases). The CDR3 is made up of 15 amino acids. Germline V gene data show CDR1 as SNHLY and CDR2 as FYNNEI. The ends were cut back, 1 base at V and 3 bases at J, with 12 bases in the middle. CDR3: CASSEGTVRDYGYTF. CDR3 coding DNA: TGTGCCAGCAGTGAAGGGACAGTTCGAGACTATGGCTACACCTTC. Full variable domain (remainder filled in from reference TRBV2 and TRBJ1-2): EPEVTQTPSHQVTQMGQEVILRCVPISNHLYFYWYRQILGQKVEFLVSFYNNEISEKSEIFDDQFSVERPDGSNFTLKIRSTKLEDSAMYFCASSEGTVRDYGYTFGSGTRLTVV.

The chain has TRBV18 and TRBJ2-1, with a possible D match to TRBD2 (5 bases). Germline CDR1 KGHSH, CDR2 LQKENI. V was trimmed by 2 bases and J by 0 bases, leaving 5 bases between them. The CDR3 length is 14 residues. The CDR3 loop reads CASSPDYSYNEQFF. CDR3 nucleotides: TGTGCCAGCTCACCAGACTACTCCTACAATGAGCAGTTCTTC.

The chain joins TRBV7-3 to TRBJ1-4; 7 bases line up with TRBD1. The CDR3 runs to 14 residues. V trimming: 4 bases; J trimming: 4 bases; junction bases outside the gene matches: 3. The germline V gene encodes CDR1 SGHTA and CDR2 FQGTGA. The CDR3 coding sequence is TGTGCCAGCAGCTCGGGACAGCTTAATGAAAAACTGTTTTTT. As protein: CASSSGQLNEKLFF.

The chain couples TRBV10-3 to TRBJ2-7; no clear D gene. V was clipped by 2 bases and J by 3 bases, with 11 bases between them. This CDR3 contains 14 residues. Germline CDR1 reads ENHRY; CDR2 reads SYGVKD. For the CDR3, the DNA is TGTGCCATCAGTGAGGGGCTACAAAACTACGAGCAGTACTTC. Its protein product is CAISEGLQNYEQYF.

This chain uses TRBV4-1 with TRBJ2-7; 7 bases agree with TRBD1. This CDR3 region has 14 residues. V was clipped by 3 bases and J by 6 bases; unmatched bases: 8. Germline-derived CDR1 and CDR2 are MGHRA and YSYEKL. The CDR3 spells CASSHEKQGSEQYF. The CDR3 DNA reads as TGCGCCAGCAGCCATGAAAAACAGGGGAGCGAGCAGTACTTC.

The V call is TRBV4-2, the J call TRBJ2-3; 7 positions agree with TRBD1. The ends lost 1 base at V and 3 bases at J; junction bases unmatched: 10. CDR3 length: 17 amino acids. The germline CDR1 and CDR2 sequences are LGHNA and YNFKEQ. CDR3 region: CASSQGNRGQRTDTQYF. As DNA, the CDR3 is TGTGCCAGCAGCCAAGGTAATCGGGGACAGAGAACAGATACGCAGTATTTT.

The CDR3 here is CASSQRTSGTSGTDTQYF. In DNA, the CDR3 is TGCGCCAGCAGCCAGAGAACCTCCGGGACTAGCGGCACAGATACGCAGTATTTT. The chain is built from TRBV4-1 and TRBJ2-3; 10 bases fit TRBD2. Unmatched junction bases numbered 10, after V lost 3 bases and J lost 1 base. This CDR3 contains 18 residues. Germline values: CDR1 MGHRA, CDR2 YSYEKL.

This clone was counted a single time. This sequence joins TRBV28 and TRBJ2-7; TRBD1 agrees at 9 bases. Trimming at V came to 7 bases and at J to 2 bases, leaving 9 bases not matched to a gene. Germline V gives CDR1 MDHEN, CDR2 SYDVKM. CDR3 length equals 15 residues. The CDR3: CASIRGGTGTYEQYF. CDR3 coding DNA: TGTGCCAGCATTCGAGGGGGGACAGGGACCTACGAGCAGTACTTC. Combining the CDR3 with reference TRBV28 and TRBJ2-7 gives the whole variable domain DVKVTQSSRYLVKRTGEKVFLECVQDMDHENMFWYRQDPGLGLRLIYFSYDVKMKEKGDIPEGYSVSREKKERFSLILESASTNQTSMYLCASIRGGTGTYEQYFGPGTRLTVT.

Remarks on this clone: Other DNA sequences within the sample encode an identical CDR3. The chain has TRBV28 and TRBJ2-7; 11 bases match TRBD1. This CDR3 region has 14 residues. Germline V gives CDR1 MDHEN, CDR2 SYDVKM. Trimming cost V 5 bases and J 3 bases; bases outside gene matches: 3. CDR3 bases: TGTGCCAGCAGTCCCGGGACAGGGGGCTACGAGCAGTACTTC. Amino acid sequence: CASSPGTGGYEQYF. Based on the CDR3 plus reference TRBV28 and TRBJ2-7, the full variable domain is DVKVTQSSRYLVKRTGEKVFLECVQDMDHENMFWYRQDPGLGLRLIYFSYDVKMKEKGDIPEGYSVSREKKERFSLILESASTNQTSMYLCASSPGTGGYEQYFGPGTRLTVT.

The rearrangement links TRBV7-2 to TRBJ1-4; 7 nucleotides line up with TRBD1. This CDR3 has 16 residues. V was pared by 5 bases and J by 8 bases, with 14 bases of the junction left unmatched. Germline CDR1 reads SGHTA; CDR2 reads FQGNSA. The CDR3 here is CASSPRRQGLREKLFF. In DNA form, the CDR3 reads TGTGCCAGCAGCCCCCGAAGACAGGGACTCCGGGAAAAACTGTTTTTT.

The rearrangement uses TRBV5-6 and TRBJ2-3; TRBD2 agrees at 8 bases. The ends lost 1 base at V and 2 bases at J; junction bases unmatched: 6. CDR1 and CDR2 (germline): SGHDT, YYEEEE. CDR3 length: 16 amino acids. CDR3 amino acids: CASSLYRAGVTDTQYF. As DNA, the CDR3 is TGTGCCAGCAGCTTGTATCGAGCGGGAGTCACAGATACGCAGTATTTT.

V gene TRBV11-2 combines with J gene TRBJ1-3; perhaps TRBD1 as D (5 bases). CDR3 size: 17 residues. CDR1 and CDR2 from the germline V gene are SGHAT and FQNNGV. Trimming removed 4 bases at V and 2 bases at J, with 18 bases between. The CDR3 spells CASSSPGTTGTGNTIYF. The CDR3 DNA reads as TGTGCCAGCAGCTCACCTGGGACTACGGGGACTGGAAACACCATATATTTT.

The genes are TRBV5-1 and TRBJ1-3, with unresolved D. The CDR3 is 17 residues long. CDR1 is SGHRS and CDR2 is YFSETQ in the germline V gene. V lost 4 bases, J lost 0 bases, and 17 bases lay in between. The CDR3 DNA reads as TGCGCCAGCAGCCCCCCTAGTCCCGTCAGCTCTGGAAACACCATATATTTT. Amino acid sequence: CASSPPSPVSSGNTIYF.

The chain couples TRBV7-2 to TRBJ2-3, with a tentative D call TRBD2 (5 bases). The length of the CDR3 is 15 residues. Germline V gene data show CDR1 as SGHTA and CDR2 as FQGNSA. V lost 1 base to trimming and J lost 1 base, with 9 bases between them. The CDR3: CASSLESGRTDTQYF. As DNA, the CDR3 is TGTGCCAGCAGCTTAGAGAGCGGTCGCACAGATACGCAGTATTTT.

The CDR3 nucleotides read TGTGCCAGCAGCGTCCTTGGACAGGGTTTTAATGAGCAGTTCTTC. This gives the protein CASSVLGQGFNEQFF. The chain uses TRBV9 and TRBJ2-1, with TRBD1 identical over 8 bases. The V gene's germline CDR1 is SGDLS and CDR2 YYNGEE. This CDR3 is 15 amino acids long. Unmatched junction bases numbered 8, after V lost 2 bases and J lost 7 bases. The full variable domain, rest sourced from reference TRBV9 and TRBJ2-1, is DSGVTQTPKHLITATGQRVTLRCSPRSGDLSVYWYQQSLDQGLQFLIQYYNGEERAKGNILERFSAQQFPDLHSELNLSSLELGDSALYFCASSVLGQGFNEQFFGPGTRLTVL.

This clone was seen a few times. This chain uses TRBV9 with TRBJ1-1; D is possibly TRBD1 (6 bases). The ends were cut back, 2 bases at V and 1 base at J, with 9 bases in the middle. The CDR3 is made up of 14 amino acids. CDR1 is SGDLS, CDR2 YYNGEE, per germline. The CDR3 DNA reads TGTGCCAGCAGCGTTGTGACAGGGAACACTGAAGCTTTCTTT. Translating gives CASSVVTGNTEAFF.

The rearrangement joins TRBV7-2 to TRBJ2-5, with TRBD1 identical over 7 bases. V was pared by 5 bases and J by 3 bases, with 15 bases of the junction left unmatched. Per germline, CDR1 SGHTA and CDR2 FQGNSA. This CDR3 contains 17 residues. This chain's CDR3 is CASSPYSGGPRKETQYF. The CDR3 region has the DNA TGTGCCAGCAGCCCTTACTCAGGGGGTCCTCGAAAAGAGACCCAGTACTTC.

V gene TRBV6-1 combines with J gene TRBJ2-1, with TRBD1 matching over 12 bases. This CDR3 spans 15 amino acids. Germline CDR1 is MNHNS and CDR2 is SASEGT. V lost 5 bases and J lost 7; bases outside the gene matches: 6. For the CDR3, the DNA is TGTGCCAGCAGTATGGGACAGGGGGCGGGGAATGAGCAGTTCTTC. This sequence encodes CASSMGQGAGNEQFF.

This clone occurred once. The chain combines TRBV25-1 with TRBJ2-3; 9 nucleotides match TRBD2. This CDR3 spans 17 amino acids. V was pared by 6 bases and J by 0 bases, with 10 bases of the junction left unmatched. Germline assignment: CDR1 MGHDK and CDR2 SYGVNS. The CDR3: CASRVHSGSPSTDTQYF. In DNA form, the CDR3 reads TGTGCCAGCAGAGTACATAGCGGGAGCCCTAGCACAGATACGCAGTATTTT.

This chain links TRBV9 with TRBJ2-5; possibly TRBD2 for D (6 bases). Germline V CDR1 and CDR2: SGDLS, YYNGEE. This CDR3 contains 15 residues. V dropped 3 bases and J dropped 9 bases, with 21 bases sitting between them. CDR3 sequence reads: CASSAQAGSPKAQYF. The CDR3 DNA is TGTGCCAGCAGCGCCCAGGCCGGGAGCCCTAAAGCCCAGTACTTC.